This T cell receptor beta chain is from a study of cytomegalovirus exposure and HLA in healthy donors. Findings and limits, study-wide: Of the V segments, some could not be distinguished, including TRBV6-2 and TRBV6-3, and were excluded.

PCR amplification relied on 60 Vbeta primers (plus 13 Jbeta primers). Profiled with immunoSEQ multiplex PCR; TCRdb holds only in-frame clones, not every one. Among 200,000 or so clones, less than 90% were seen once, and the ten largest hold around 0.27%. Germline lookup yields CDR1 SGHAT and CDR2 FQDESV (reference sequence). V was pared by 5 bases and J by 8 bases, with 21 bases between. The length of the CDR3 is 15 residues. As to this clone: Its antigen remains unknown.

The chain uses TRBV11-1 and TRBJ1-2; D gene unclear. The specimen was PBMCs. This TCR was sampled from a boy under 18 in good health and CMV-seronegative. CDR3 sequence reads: CASSPAGIGDRGYTF. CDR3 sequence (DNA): TGTGCCAGCAGCCCCGCCGGGATAGGAGACCGGGGCTACACCTTC.